This TCR beta chain was recorded in a study of human T cells and chemical hapten exposure. The overall study: Skin on the upper inner arm, around 2 cm by around 2 cm in size, was sensitized with 2% DPC. The patient population, which was mostly female, had alopecia areata, totalis or universalis. Study conclusions and caveats: Alopecia affecting every donor means their immune response may not match healthy people's.

This clonotype was recorded at least ten times. The antigen is not known. In the library, unique molecular identifiers were attached to individual cDNA molecules. TCRdb reanalysed the RACE reads using MiXCR and keeps one entry per CDR3 protein. The sample consists of approximately 350,000 distinct CDR3 sequences, approximately 6.3% of them appearing once. Sample time point: patch test 1, 2 weeks after DPC sensitization. Treatment: therapeutic diphenylcyclopropenone sensitization with weekly scalp DPC. The CDR3 consists of 13 residues. The V end was cut by 3 bases, the J end by 8 bases, with 11 bases between. The V gene's germline CDR1 is LGHNA and CDR2 YSLEER.

The source was whole blood, collected in connection with sensitization to the hapten diphenylcyclopropenone (DPC). The chain has TRBV4-3 and TRBJ2-1; D gene uncertain. The sequence came from a woman aged 18-29 years with alopecia areata. Some clones in this sample may be carry-over from other donors' samples. The CDR3 loop is CASSQTLVHEQFF. For the CDR3, the DNA is TGCGCCAGCAGCCAGACCCTAGTACATGAGCAGTTCTTC.